The entry below describes one T cell receptor beta chain. The antigen remains unidentified. Primed by a sample-barcoded 5' primer and a J-beta primer mix, a second PCR proceeded for about 6 to 11 cycles. TCRdb fed the 5' RACE reads into MiXCR, producing one record per CDR3 protein. Here the sample spans more than 650,000 distinct CDR3 sequences, around 24% being singletons. The data are from a study of blood T cells in healthy people across ages. Study-level background: Template switching caught about one barcoded beta molecule for each two T cells.

Study-level results: Per million T cells, TCR beta diversity dropped roughly linearly as age increased.

These data also formed part of another study, on T cells of mothers and their children.

This receptor was identified in a boy aged 5 to 17 in good health. Material: blood.

The CDR3 DNA sequence: TGTGCCAGCAGCTTCCTACCGGGACTAGCGGGAGACGAGCAGTACTTC. It encodes CASSFLPGLAGDEQYF. The J gene is TRBJ2-5, the V gene TRBV7-9; 14 bases fit TRBD2. The J call is doubtful: the DNA matches TRBJ2-7 better. The CDR3 spans 16 residues. Germline V gene lookup returns CDR1 SEHNR and CDR2 FQNEAQ (reference sequence).